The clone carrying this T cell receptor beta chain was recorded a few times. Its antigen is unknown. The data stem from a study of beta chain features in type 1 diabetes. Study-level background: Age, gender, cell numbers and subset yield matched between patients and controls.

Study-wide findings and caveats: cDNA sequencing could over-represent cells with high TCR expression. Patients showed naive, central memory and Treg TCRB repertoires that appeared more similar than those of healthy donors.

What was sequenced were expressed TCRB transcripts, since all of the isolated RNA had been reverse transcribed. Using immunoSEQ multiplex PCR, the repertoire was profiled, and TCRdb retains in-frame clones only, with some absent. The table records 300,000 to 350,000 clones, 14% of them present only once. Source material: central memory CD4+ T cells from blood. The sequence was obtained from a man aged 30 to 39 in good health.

The CDR3 region has the DNA TGTGCCAGCAGGTGGAGGGGGAACACCGGGGAGCTGTTTTTT. It translates to CASRWRGNTGELFF. This sequence joins TRBV7-9 and TRBJ2-2; a weak D match, TRBD2 (6 bases). Germline CDR1 and CDR2: SEHNR and FQNEAQ (reference sequence). The CDR3 extends over 14 amino acids. Trimming shortened V by 6 bases and J by 1 base, and 9 bases separated the two germline ends.